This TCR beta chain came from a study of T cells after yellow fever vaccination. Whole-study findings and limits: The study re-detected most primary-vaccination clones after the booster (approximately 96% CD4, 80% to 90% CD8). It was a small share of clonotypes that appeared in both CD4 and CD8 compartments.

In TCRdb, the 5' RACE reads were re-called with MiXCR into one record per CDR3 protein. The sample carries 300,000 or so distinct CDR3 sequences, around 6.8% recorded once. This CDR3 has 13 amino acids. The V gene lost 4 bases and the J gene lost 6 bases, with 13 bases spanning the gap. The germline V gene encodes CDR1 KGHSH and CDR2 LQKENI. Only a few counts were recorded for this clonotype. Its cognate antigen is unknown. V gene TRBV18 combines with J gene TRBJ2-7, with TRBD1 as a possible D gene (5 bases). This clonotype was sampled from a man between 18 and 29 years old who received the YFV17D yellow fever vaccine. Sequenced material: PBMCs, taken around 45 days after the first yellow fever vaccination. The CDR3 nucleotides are TGTGCCAGCTCACACGGTTTGGGGCCCGAGCAGTACTTC. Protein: CASSHGLGPEQYF. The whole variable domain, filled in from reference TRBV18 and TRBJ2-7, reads NAGVMQNPRHLVRRRGQEARLRCSPMKGHSHVYWYRQLPEEGLKFMVYLQKENIIDESGMPKERFSAEFPKEGPSILRIQQVVRGDSAAYFCASSHGLGPEQYFGPGTRLTVT.